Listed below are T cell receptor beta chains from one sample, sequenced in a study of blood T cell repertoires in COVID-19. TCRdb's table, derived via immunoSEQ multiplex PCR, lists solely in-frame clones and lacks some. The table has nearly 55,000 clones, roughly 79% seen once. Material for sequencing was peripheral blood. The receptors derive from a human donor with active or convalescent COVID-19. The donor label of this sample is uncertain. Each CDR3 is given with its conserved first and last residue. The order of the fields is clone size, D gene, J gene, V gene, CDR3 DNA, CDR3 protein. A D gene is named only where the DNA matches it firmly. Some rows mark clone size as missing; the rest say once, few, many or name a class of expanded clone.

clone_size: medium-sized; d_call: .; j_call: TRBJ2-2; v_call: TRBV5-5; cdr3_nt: TGTGCCAGCAGCTTGACAGGGACCGGCACCGGGGAGCTGTTTTTT; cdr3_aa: CASSLTGTGTGELFF
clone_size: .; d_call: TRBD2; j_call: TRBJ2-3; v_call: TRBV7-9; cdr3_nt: TGTGCCAGCAGCTTAGATTTAGCGGGGAATACGCAGTATTTT; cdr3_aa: CASSLDLAGNTQYF
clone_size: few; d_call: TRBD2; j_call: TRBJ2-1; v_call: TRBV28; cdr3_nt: TGTGCCAGCACCCTTGGTGGCGGGAGAGGCTATGAGCAGTTCTTC; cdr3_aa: CASTLGGGRGYEQFF
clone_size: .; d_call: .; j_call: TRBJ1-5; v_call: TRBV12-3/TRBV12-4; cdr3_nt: TGTGCCAGCAGCCCCGGGGGAAATCAGCCCCAGCATTTT; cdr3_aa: CASSPGGNQPQHF
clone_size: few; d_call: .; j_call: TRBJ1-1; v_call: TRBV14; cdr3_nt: TGTGCCAGCAGCCAAGATCCAGGGGTGGTCACTGAAGCTTTCTTT; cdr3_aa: CASSQDPGVVTEAFF
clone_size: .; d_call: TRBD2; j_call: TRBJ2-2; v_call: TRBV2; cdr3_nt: TGTGCCACCTCTCTCCTAGCGGGAAGAAACACCGGGGAGCTGTTTTTT; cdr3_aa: CATSLLAGRNTGELFF
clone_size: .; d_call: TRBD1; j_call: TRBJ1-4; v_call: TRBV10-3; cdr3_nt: TGTGCCATCAGTCCCTCCGGGACAGGGATGGAGGCGACTAATGAAAAACTGTTTTTT; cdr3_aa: CAISPSGTGMEATNEKLFF
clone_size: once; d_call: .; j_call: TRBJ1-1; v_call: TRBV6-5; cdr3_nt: TGTGCCAGCAGTTCTTGGGGGCACACTGAAGCTTTCTTT; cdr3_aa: CASSSWGHTEAFF
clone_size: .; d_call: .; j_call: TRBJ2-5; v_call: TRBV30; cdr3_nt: TGTGCCTGGATGGGGCAGGCAAAAGAGACCCAGTACTTC; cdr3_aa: CAWMGQAKETQYF
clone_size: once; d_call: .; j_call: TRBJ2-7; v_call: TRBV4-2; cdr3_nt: TGTGCCAGCAGCCAACTAGGAGCCCTCTACGAGCAGTACTTC; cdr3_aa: CASSQLGALYEQYF
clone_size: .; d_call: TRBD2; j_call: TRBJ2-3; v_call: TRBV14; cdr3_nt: TGTGCCAGCAGCCAAGCAGCGGGACGAGGCACAGATACGCAGTATTTT; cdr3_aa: CASSQAAGRGTDTQYF
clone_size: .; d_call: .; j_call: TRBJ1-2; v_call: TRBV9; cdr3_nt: TGTGCCAGCAGCGTACAGAACTATGGCTACACCTTC; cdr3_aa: CASSVQNYGYTF
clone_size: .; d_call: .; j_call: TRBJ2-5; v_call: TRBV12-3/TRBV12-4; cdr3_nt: TGTGCCAGCACCGTAGAAGAGACCCAGTACTTC; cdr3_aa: CASTVEETQYF
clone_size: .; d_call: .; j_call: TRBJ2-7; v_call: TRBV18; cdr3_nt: TGTGCCAGCTCACTTGACAGCGACGGGTACGAGCAGTACTTC; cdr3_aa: CASSLDSDGYEQYF
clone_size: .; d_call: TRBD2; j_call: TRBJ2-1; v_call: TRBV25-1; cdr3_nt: TGTGCCAGCAGTGCCCCTTTAGGTAGCGGGGACTACAATGAGCAGTTCTTC; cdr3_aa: CASSAPLGSGDYNEQFF
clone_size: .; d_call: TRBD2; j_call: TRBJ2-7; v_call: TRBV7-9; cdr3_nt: TGTGCCAGCAGCTCCGCTAGGGCGGGAGGAGTCCCCTACGAGCAGTACTTC; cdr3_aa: CASSSARAGGVPYEQYF
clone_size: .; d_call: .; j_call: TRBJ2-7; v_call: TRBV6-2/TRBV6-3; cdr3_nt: TGTGCCAGCAGGTACAGGAGTCTAGCGCGCGCCTACGAGCAGTACTTC; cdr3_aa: CASRYRSLARAYEQYF
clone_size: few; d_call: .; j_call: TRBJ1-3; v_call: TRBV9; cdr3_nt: TGTGCCAGCAGCGTAGGGGGGGTCCTTAACACCATATATTTT; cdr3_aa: CASSVGGVLNTIYF
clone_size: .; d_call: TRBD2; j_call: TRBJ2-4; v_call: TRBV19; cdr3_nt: TGTGCCACCAGTGACTGGGGACTAGCGGGAGGGGGGGCCAAAAACATTCAGTACTTC; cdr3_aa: CATSDWGLAGGGAKNIQYF
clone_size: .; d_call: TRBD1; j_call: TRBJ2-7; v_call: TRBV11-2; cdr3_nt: TGTGCCAGCAGCCCAAGGACAGGGTCCTACGAGCAGTACTTC; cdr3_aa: CASSPRTGSYEQYF
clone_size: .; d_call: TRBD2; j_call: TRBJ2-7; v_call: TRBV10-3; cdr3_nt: TGTGCCATCAGTGAAGGACTAGCGATGTCCTACGAGCAGTACTTC; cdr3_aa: CAISEGLAMSYEQYF
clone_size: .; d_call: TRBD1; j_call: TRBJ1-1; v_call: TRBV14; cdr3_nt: TGTGCCAGCGGAAGACAGGGGAACACTGAAGCTTTCTTT; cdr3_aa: CASGRQGNTEAFF
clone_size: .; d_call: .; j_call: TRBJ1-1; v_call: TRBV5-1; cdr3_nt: TGCGCCAGCAGCTTGGGTGTGGGGGCGCCGGGCACTGAAGCTTTCTTT; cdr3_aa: CASSLGVGAPGTEAFF
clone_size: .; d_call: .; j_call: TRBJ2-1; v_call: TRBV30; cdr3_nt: TGTGCCTGGACTAGCAACATCGGTGAGCAGTTCTTC; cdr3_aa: CAWTSNIGEQFF
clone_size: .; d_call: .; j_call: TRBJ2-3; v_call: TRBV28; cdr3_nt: TGTGCCAGCATGGCTAGCGGCACAGATACGCAGTATTTT; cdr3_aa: CASMASGTDTQYF
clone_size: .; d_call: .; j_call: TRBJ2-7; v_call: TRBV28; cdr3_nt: TGTGCCAGCAGTAACTTTGTCTACGAGCAGTACTTC; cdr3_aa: CASSNFVYEQYF
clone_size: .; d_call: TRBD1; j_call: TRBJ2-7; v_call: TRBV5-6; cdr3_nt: TGTGCCAGCAGCAGCCTAGGACAGGCCTACGAGCAGTACTTC; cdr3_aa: CASSSLGQAYEQYF
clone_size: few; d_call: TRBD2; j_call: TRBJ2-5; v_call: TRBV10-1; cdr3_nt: TGCGCCAGCAGTCGCGGGACTAGCGCGGGAGAGACCCAGTACTTC; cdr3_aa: CASSRGTSAGETQYF
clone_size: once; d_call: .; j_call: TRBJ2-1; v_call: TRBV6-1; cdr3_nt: TGTGCCAGCAGTGACACCGGGAAGTACAATGAGCAGTTCTTC; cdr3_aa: CASSDTGKYNEQFF
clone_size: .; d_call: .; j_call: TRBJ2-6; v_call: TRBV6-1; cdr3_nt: TGTGCCATCCCGTCTGGGGCCAACGTCCTGACTTTC; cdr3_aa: CAIPSGANVLTF
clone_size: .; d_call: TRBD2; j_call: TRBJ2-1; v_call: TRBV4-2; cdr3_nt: TGTGCCAGCAGCCCAAAGACACTAGCGGGAGGGCACAATGAGCAGTTCTTC; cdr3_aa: CASSPKTLAGGHNEQFF
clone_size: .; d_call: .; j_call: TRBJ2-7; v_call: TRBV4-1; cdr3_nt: TGCGCCAGCAGCCAAGTTGCGGGGCAAGGGATCTACGAGCAGTACTTC; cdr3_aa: CASSQVAGQGIYEQYF
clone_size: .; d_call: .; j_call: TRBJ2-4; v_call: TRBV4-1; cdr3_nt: TGCGCCAGCAGCCAAGGGACAGGGAGGGCAAAAAACATTCAGTACTTC; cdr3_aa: CASSQGTGRAKNIQYF
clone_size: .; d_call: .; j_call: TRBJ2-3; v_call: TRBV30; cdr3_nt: TGTGCCTGGAGTGTACCCCGGGCCGCCACGGGGGGCGATACGCAGTATTTT; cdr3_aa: CAWSVPRAATGGDTQYF
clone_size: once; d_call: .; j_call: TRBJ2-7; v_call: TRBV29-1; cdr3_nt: TGCAGCGTGACACAGGGTTTCAACGAGCAGTACTTC; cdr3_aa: CSVTQGFNEQYF
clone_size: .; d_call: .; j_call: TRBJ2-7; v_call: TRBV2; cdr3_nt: TGTGCCAGCAGTCTGGAGTCGTTGGCTAGCAAGGTCCACGAGCAGTACTTC; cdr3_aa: CASSLESLASKVHEQYF
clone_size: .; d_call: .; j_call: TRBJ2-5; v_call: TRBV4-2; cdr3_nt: TGTGCCAGCAGCCAAGCATTTGGTCTAGCGAAAGAGACCCAGTACTTC; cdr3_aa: CASSQAFGLAKETQYF
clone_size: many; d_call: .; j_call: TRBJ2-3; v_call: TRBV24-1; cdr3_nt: TGTGCCACCAGTGAGCGGGGACAGCTCACAGATACGCAGTATTTT; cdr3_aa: CATSERGQLTDTQYF
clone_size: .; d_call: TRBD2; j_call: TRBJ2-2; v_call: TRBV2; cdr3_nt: TGTGCCAGCAGTGAGCGGGAGGCCGGAAAGGAGCTGTTTTTT; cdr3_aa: CASSEREAGKELFF
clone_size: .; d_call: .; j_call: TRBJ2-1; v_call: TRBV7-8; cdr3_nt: TGTGCCAGCAGCTTAGGGAGACTGAATGAGCAGTTCTTC; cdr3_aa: CASSLGRLNEQFF
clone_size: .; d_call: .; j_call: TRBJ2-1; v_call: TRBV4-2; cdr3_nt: TGTGCCAGCCGCTTAAGCGGTTACCTATACAATGAGCAGTTCTTC; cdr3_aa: CASRLSGYLYNEQFF
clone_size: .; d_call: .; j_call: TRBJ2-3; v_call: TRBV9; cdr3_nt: TGTGCCAGCAGCGTAGACCAGGCCAGGGATACGCAGTATTTT; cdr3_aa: CASSVDQARDTQYF
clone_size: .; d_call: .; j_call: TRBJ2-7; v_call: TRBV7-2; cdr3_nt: TGTGCCAGCACCCGCGACTACGAGCAGTACTTC; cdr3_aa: CASTRDYEQYF
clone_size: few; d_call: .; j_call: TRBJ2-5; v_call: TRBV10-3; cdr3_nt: TGTGCCATCACGTTTTGGCTTAGGGGAGAGACCCAGTACTTC; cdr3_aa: CAITFWLRGETQYF
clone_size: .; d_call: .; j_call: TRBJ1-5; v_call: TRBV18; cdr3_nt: TGTGCCAGCTCACGAACAGGCTATAGCAATCAGCCCCAGCATTTT; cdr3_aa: CASSRTGYSNQPQHF
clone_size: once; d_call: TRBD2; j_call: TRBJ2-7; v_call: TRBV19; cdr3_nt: TGTGCCAGTAGTCTGGCGGGAGAAGGGGCCTACGAGCAGTACTTC; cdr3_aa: CASSLAGEGAYEQYF
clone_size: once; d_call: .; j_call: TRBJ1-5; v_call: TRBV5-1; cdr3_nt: TGCGCCAGCAGCTTGGACAGTTCGTATAGCAATCAGCCCCAGCATTTT; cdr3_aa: CASSLDSSYSNQPQHF
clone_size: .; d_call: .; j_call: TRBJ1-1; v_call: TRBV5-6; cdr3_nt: TGTGCCAGCAGCCTGAGTCACAGTACTGAAGCTTTCTTT; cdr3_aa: CASSLSHSTEAFF
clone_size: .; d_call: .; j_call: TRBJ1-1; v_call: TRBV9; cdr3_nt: TGTGCCAGCAGCGGCCGCGGGGGTGTCACTGAAGCTTTCTTT; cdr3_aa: CASSGRGGVTEAFF
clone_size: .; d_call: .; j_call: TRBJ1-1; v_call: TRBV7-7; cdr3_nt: TGTGCTAGCAGCTTGATAGGGGAGGACACTGAAGCTTTCTTT; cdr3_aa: CASSLIGEDTEAFF
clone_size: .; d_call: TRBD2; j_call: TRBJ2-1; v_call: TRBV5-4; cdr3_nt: TGTGCCAGCAGCCATATAGCGGGAGTAACAAATGAGCAGTTCTTC; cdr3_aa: CASSHIAGVTNEQFF
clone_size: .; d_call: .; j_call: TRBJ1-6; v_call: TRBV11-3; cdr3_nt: TGTGCCAGCAGCGCCCACCAAGGACAGATCCGATCACCCCTCCACTTT; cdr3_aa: CASSAHQGQIRSPLHF
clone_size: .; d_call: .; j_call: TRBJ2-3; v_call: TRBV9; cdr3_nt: TGTGCCAGCAGCGTAGGGTTAGGGGGATCAGATACGCAGTATTTT; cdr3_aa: CASSVGLGGSDTQYF
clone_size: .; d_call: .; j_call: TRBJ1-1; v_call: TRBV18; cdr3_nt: TGTGCCAGCTCATTACGGACGGACTCGAACACTGAAGCTTTCTTT; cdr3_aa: CASSLRTDSNTEAFF
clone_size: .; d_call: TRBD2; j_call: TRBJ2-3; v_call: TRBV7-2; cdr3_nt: TGTGCCAGCAGCCCAGGGAGACTAGCGGGAGTGGATACGCAGTATTTT; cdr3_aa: CASSPGRLAGVDTQYF
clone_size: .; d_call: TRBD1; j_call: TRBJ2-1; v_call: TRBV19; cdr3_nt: TGTGCCAGTAGTAAACAGGGGAATGAGCAGTTCTTC; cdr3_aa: CASSKQGNEQFF
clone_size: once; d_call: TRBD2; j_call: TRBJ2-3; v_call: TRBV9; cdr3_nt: TGTGCCAGCAGCGTAGAGGGTAGCGGGATTGGGGATACGCAGTATTTT; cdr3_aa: CASSVEGSGIGDTQYF
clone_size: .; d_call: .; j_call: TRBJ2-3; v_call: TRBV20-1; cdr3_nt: TGCAGTGCTAGAGATCTAAATACGCAGTATTTT; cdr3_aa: CSARDLNTQYF
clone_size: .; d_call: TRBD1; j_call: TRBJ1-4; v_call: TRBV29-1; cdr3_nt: TGCAGCGGGAGGACAGGGGATGAAAAACTGTTTTTT; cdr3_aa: CSGRTGDEKLFF
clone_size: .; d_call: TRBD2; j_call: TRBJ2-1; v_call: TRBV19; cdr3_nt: TGTGCCAGTAGTATAGGATGGGGCGGGAGATCGGAAGAGCAGTTCTTC; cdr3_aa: CASSIGWGGRSEEQFF